This TCR beta chain was captured in a study of T cell changes during pregnancy in multiple sclerosis. CDR1 is SNHLY, CDR2 FYNNEI, per germline. The CDR3 runs 13 residues. V lost 5 bases to trimming and J lost 4 bases, with 11 bases between them. Here immunoSEQ multiplex PCR was the method, and the copy in TCRdb shows in-frame clones only, minus some. Here the sample spans tens of thousands of clones, roughly 90% being singletons. The chain combines TRBV2 with TRBJ1-2; no definite D call. The TCR was taken from a female donor with multiple sclerosis, enrolled in a pregnancy study. Sequenced material: peripheral blood, taken after pregnancy. The CDR3, as DNA: TGTGCCAGCAGTCCTCTTCCCTCCTATGGCTACACCTTC. It is translated as CASSPLPSYGYTF.